These 4 T cell receptor beta chains came from one sample sequenced in a study of cytomegalovirus exposure and HLA in healthy donors. Assay used: immunoSEQ multiplex PCR; TCRdb lists only in-frame clones, some missing. The table lists 300,000 to 350,000 clones, over 75% of them singletons, with approximately 0.9% in the top ten. The sequenced sample was PBMCs. These TCRs come from a young man in good health and CMV-seronegative.

This chain uses TRBV2 with TRBJ1-2; TRBD1 matches 9 bases. V lost 7 bases, J lost 4 bases, and 7 bases stayed unmatched. Germline V lookup: CDR1 SNHLY, CDR2 FYNNEI. The CDR3 runs to 14 residues. The CDR3 reads CASKPDRGAYGYTF. Written as DNA, the CDR3 is TGTGCCAGCAAACCGGACAGGGGCGCCTATGGCTACACCTTC.

This clone was counted a single time. The chain uses TRBV7-9 and TRBJ2-1; 7 bases are a match to TRBD2. V lost 5 bases to trimming and J lost 10 bases; unmatched junction nucleotides: 2. From germline, CDR1 is SEHNR and CDR2 FQNEAQ (reference sequence). The CDR3 runs to 11 residues. CDR3 DNA: TGTGCCAGCAGCGCGGGGGTAGAGCAGTTCTTC. Amino acids: CASSAGVEQFF.

The rearrangement links TRBV19 to TRBJ1-2; D not resolved. The CDR3 length is 12 residues. Trimming cost V 0 bases and J 10 bases, with 9 bases left between them. Germline V gene lookup returns CDR1 LNHDA and CDR2 SQIVND (reference sequence). The CDR3: CASSIDRSHYTF. In nucleotides, the CDR3 is TGTGCCAGTAGTATAGATCGCAGTCACTACACCTTC.

The chain is built from TRBV5-1 and TRBJ2-1; the match to TRBD1 covers 10 bases. CDR1 is SGHRS and CDR2 is YFSETQ in the germline V gene. V was pared by 5 bases and J by 9 bases, with 8 bases of the junction left unmatched. The CDR3 sequence is 14 residues long. The CDR3 spells CASSQGTGAIEQFF. In DNA form, the CDR3 reads TGCGCCAGCAGTCAGGGGACAGGGGCGATTGAGCAGTTCTTC.